This TCR beta chain was captured by sequencing in a study of T cell responses to AZD1222 COVID-19 vaccine. Points from the study as a whole: Spike was spanned by vaccine-associated CD4 TCRs, with dominance at 160-218 and 743-854. Nearly half of spike-specific TCRs reportedly target unmutated variant regions. White British people made up most donors, females outnumbered males, and clonal diversity was possibly underestimated.

This clone was recorded once. No antigen is known for it. Per the germline V gene, CDR1 is SEHNR and CDR2 is FQNEAQ (reference sequence). The CDR3 contains 17 residues. V dropped 5 bases and J dropped 0; count of bases not matched to a gene: 9. The table came from immunoSEQ multiplex PCR; TCRdb's copy has only in-frame clones and leaves some out. The table shows around 100,000 clones, with about 90% occurring only once. This sequence was found in an adult in good health. The sequencing here drew on peripheral blood, taken on day 0 of AZD1222 vaccination. The rearrangement links TRBV7-9 to TRBJ2-3; 9 bases line up with TRBD2. CDR3 DNA: TGTGCCAGCAGCCCGGGACTAGCAGAACTTAGCACAGATACGCAGTATTTT. Its translation: CASSPGLAELSTDTQYF.